The entry that follows covers one T cell receptor beta chain sequence. Sequencing used immunoSEQ multiplex PCR; TCRdb keeps in-frame clones, though not all of them. The table has 73,000 or so clones, about 86% seen once. The data originate from a study of OX40 agonist ivuxolimab in advanced cancers. Trimming cost V 0 bases and J 6 bases; bases outside gene matches: 3. Germline values: CDR1 MNHEY, CDR2 SVGAGI. The CDR3 loop spans 14 amino acids. The sample was CD4+ or CD8+ T cells sorted from blood, taken in a trial of the OX40 agonist ivuxolimab. The V and J genes are TRBV6-5 and TRBJ1-1; TRBD1 agrees at 8 bases. This TCR came from an adult with an advanced solid tumor such as melanoma, head and neck, liver or kidney cancer. CDR3 DNA sequence: TGTGCCAGCAGTTACTCGCCAGGGGGCCCTGAAGCTTTCTTT. The encoded protein is CASSYSPGGPEAFF.